The 13 T cell receptor beta chains below all came from one sample that was sequenced in a study of T cell responses to AZD1222 COVID-19 vaccine. Some clones are missing from TCRdb's copy, which holds only in-frame ones; the method was immunoSEQ multiplex PCR. Seen here are some 94,000 clones, about 92% observed once, and the top ten hold approximately 11%. Sample: peripheral blood, taken on day 0 of AZD1222 vaccination. The origin of the receptors is an adult in good health.

V is TRBV6-5 and J is TRBJ1-1; no clear D. The V end was cut by 5 bases, the J end by 0 bases, with 13 bases between. Germline CDR1 MNHEY, CDR2 SVGAGI. This CDR3 is 15 amino acids long. CDR3 residues: CASSMVRSMNTEAFF. CDR3 in DNA: TGTGCCAGCAGTATGGTGCGATCTATGAACACTGAAGCTTTCTTT.

The rearrangement joins TRBV7-5 to TRBJ2-7; no DNA check was done on the table's D call, TRBD2. TRBV7-5 is an annotated pseudogene. The CDR3 spans 15 residues. The CDR3 loop reads CARSFRDYPSYEQYF. DNA for the CDR3: TGTGCCAGAAGCTTCCGGGACTACCCCTCCTACGAGCAGTACTTC.

Turning to this clone: Other DNA sequences in this sample translate to the same CDR3. This chain uses TRBV4-2 with TRBJ2-1, with a weak D call TRBD2 (6 bases). Germline lookup yields CDR1 LGHNA and CDR2 YNFKEQ. This CDR3 comprises 16 residues. Trimming took off 0 bases at V and 0 bases at J, with 9 bases between the two ends. In DNA, the CDR3 is TGTGCCAGCAGCCAAGATTTGGGGGGCTCCTACAATGAGCAGTTCTTC. Translated, it gives CASSQDLGGSYNEQFF.

This clone was detected a few times. The V call is TRBV15, the J call TRBJ2-2; the D gene is possibly TRBD1 (6 bases). Germline CDR1 is LNHNV and CDR2 is YYDKDF (reference sequence). The ends were cut back, 7 bases at V and 8 bases at J, with 17 bases in the middle. The CDR3 runs to 14 residues. The CDR3 sequence is CATKGTIDFGELFF. In DNA, the CDR3 is TGTGCCACCAAGGGGACAATCGATTTTGGGGAGCTGTTTTTT.

The chain couples TRBV30 to TRBJ1-5, with a possible D match to TRBD1 (5 bases). This CDR3 contains 13 residues. The V end lost 2 bases, the J end lost 5 bases, and 10 bases lay between the germline ends. The germline gives CDR1 GTSNPN, CDR2 SVGIG (reference sequence). The CDR3 loop is CAWSQGYYQPQHF. In DNA, the CDR3 is TGTGCCTGGAGTCAGGGTTACTATCAGCCCCAGCATTTT. Looking up the rest from reference TRBV30 and TRBJ1-5 gives the full variable domain: SQTIHQWPATLVQPVGSPLSLECTVEGTSNPNLYWYRQAAGRGLQLLFYSVGIGQISSEVPQNLSASRPQDRQFILSSKKLLLSDSGFYLCAWSQGYYQPQHFGDGTRLSIL.

Here the CDR3 reads CAISDPSGGAIYEQYF. The CDR3 DNA reads as TGTGCCATCAGTGACCCCTCCGGGGGGGCCATCTACGAGCAGTACTTC. The rearrangement joins TRBV10-3 to TRBJ2-7; 8 nucleotides match TRBD2. From germline, CDR1 is ENHRY and CDR2 SYGVKD. The CDR3 contains 16 residues. V trimming: 3 bases; J trimming: 3 bases; junction bases outside the gene matches: 10.

The gene calls are TRBV4-1 and TRBJ1-4; D is uncertain. This CDR3 is built from 14 residues. V dropped 3 bases and J dropped 0 bases, with 5 bases sitting between them. The germline V gene encodes CDR1 MGHRA and CDR2 YSYEKL. CDR3 loop: CASSQGTTNEKLFF. DNA for the CDR3: TGCGCCAGCAGCCAGGGGACAACTAATGAAAAACTGTTTTTT.

This clone was detected once. J is TRBJ2-3 and V is TRBV4-1; TRBD1 might be the D (6 bases). Germline CDR1 is MGHRA and CDR2 is YSYEKL. Trimming took 4 bases from V and 2 from J, leaving 13 bases between them. The CDR3 length is 15 residues. CDR3 DNA sequence: TGCGCCAGCAGCCCCTTAAGACAGGCCACAGATACGCAGTATTTT. Translated, it gives CASSPLRQATDTQYF.

The rearrangement joins TRBV7-8 to TRBJ2-4, with a tentative D call TRBD2 (6 bases). Trimming cost V 0 bases and J 0 bases, with 12 bases left between them. The CDR3 is made up of 17 amino acids. Germline CDR1 is SGHVS and CDR2 is FQNEAQ. The CDR3 spells CASSLAPGLLAKNIQYF. The CDR3 DNA reads as TGTGCCAGCAGCTTAGCTCCGGGACTCCTAGCCAAAAACATTCAGTACTTC.

This clone was observed a few times. CDR3 sequence: CASSAGRRAYNEQFF. The CDR3 region has the DNA TGTGCCAGCAGCGCAGGCCGCCGTGCCTACAATGAGCAGTTCTTC. V and J are TRBV7-9 and TRBJ2-1; D is undetermined. The V end was cut by 5 bases, the J end by 2 bases, with 13 bases between. The CDR3 runs 15 residues. Germline CDR1 reads SEHNR; CDR2 reads FQNEAQ (reference sequence). Variable domain in full (rest from reference TRBV7-9 and TRBJ2-1): DTGVSQNPRHKITKRGQNVTFRCDPISEHNRLYWYRQTLGQGPEFLTYFQNEAQLEKSRLLSDRFSAERPKGSFSTLEIQRTEQGDSAMYLCASSAGRRAYNEQFFGPGTRLTVL.

The chain couples TRBV25-1 to TRBJ1-6; no reliable D call. The CDR3 consists of 13 residues. V lost 4 bases to trimming and J lost 5 bases, with 6 bases between them. CDR1 is MGHDK and CDR2 is SYGVNS in the germline V gene. The CDR3 nucleotides are TGTGCCAGCAGTGTGGGGAATAATTCACCCCTCCACTTT. Translation: CASSVGNNSPLHF.

This chain joins TRBV12-3 or TRBV12-4 and TRBJ2-7; no reliable D call. The V and J ends lost 6 bases and 3 bases respectively, with 12 bases between them. This CDR3 has 13 residues. The CDR3 coding sequence is TGTGCCAGCAGCGTCACCAGGAACTACGAGCAGTACTTC. This translates into CASSVTRNYEQYF.

This chain joins TRBV28 and TRBJ1-2; possible D gene TRBD1, 5 bases. With 0 bases removed from V and 4 bases from J, the gap between germline ends came to 9 bases. CDR1 is MDHEN and CDR2 is SYDVKM in the germline V gene. The CDR3 covers 14 residues. CDR3 loop: CASSLWRTTYGYTF. In DNA form, the CDR3 reads TGTGCCAGCAGTTTATGGAGGACAACCTATGGCTACACCTTC.